This entry lists 8 T cell receptor beta chains sequenced from one sample in a study of blood T cell repertoires in COVID-19. The data were produced by immunoSEQ multiplex PCR, yet TCRdb's version contains in-frame clones alone and is incomplete. The sample holds about 210,000 clones, roughly 81% seen once. The sequenced sample was peripheral blood. These receptors originate from a woman aged 80 or older with acute or convalescent COVID-19.

The rearrangement joins TRBV12-3 or TRBV12-4 to TRBJ2-4; 7 bases are shared with TRBD1. V gave up 6 bases and J gave up 5 bases; unmatched junction bases: 4. CDR3 length equals 13 residues. CDR3 amino acids: CASSLTGQNIQYF. The CDR3 nucleotides read TGTGCCAGCAGCTTGACAGGGCAAAACATTCAGTACTTC.

The CDR3 DNA reads TGCGCCAGCAGCCAAGTCACTAGGCGGTCGTACGAGCAGTACTTC. As protein: CASSQVTRRSYEQYF. The V and J genes are TRBV4-1 and TRBJ2-7, with D possibly TRBD2 on 5 matching bases. Trimming pared 1 base from V and 4 bases from J, leaving 14 bases between. The CDR3 is 15 residues long. Per germline, CDR1 MGHRA and CDR2 YSYEKL.

This clone was counted between two and nine times. The V gene is TRBV4-3, the J gene TRBJ1-6, with a weak D call TRBD1 (6 bases). CDR1 and CDR2 (germline): LGHNA, YSLEER. The CDR3 is 14 amino acids. V was cut by 4 bases and J by 11 bases, with 15 bases left in between. The CDR3 here is CASSLTMGATPLHF. In DNA, the CDR3 is TGCGCCAGCAGCCTTACTATGGGGGCTACACCCCTCCACTTT.

The chain recombines TRBV5-1 with TRBJ1-2; 10 nucleotides align to TRBD1. This CDR3 region has 15 residues. Per germline, CDR1 SGHRS and CDR2 YFSETQ. Trimming at V came to 0 bases and at J to 5 bases, leaving 4 bases not matched to a gene. CDR3 residues: CASSLVDRGGYGYTF. In DNA, the CDR3 is TGCGCCAGCAGCTTGGTGGACAGGGGGGGATATGGCTACACCTTC.

The J gene is TRBJ2-3, the V gene TRBV7-3, with a weak D call TRBD2 (6 bases). Trimming cost V 3 bases and J 4 bases, with 11 bases left between them. The CDR3 covers 14 residues. Germline CDR1 is SGHTA and CDR2 is FQGTGA. This chain's CDR3 is CASSFGGPADTQYF. The DNA of the CDR3 is TGTGCCAGCAGCTTTGGAGGGCCGGCAGATACGCAGTATTTT.

The chain recombines TRBV6-2 or TRBV6-3 with TRBJ2-7, with 7 bases identical to TRBD2. This CDR3 region has 13 residues. CDR1 is MNHEY, CDR2 SVGEGT, per germline. Trimming took 2 bases from V and 10 from J; bases not matched to a gene: 8. CDR3 in amino acids: CASSYSAGVVQYF. CDR3 DNA sequence: TGTGCCAGCAGTTACAGCGCGGGAGTCGTCCAGTACTTC.

As to this clone: The sample has other DNA sequences that encode this CDR3 too. The chain joins TRBV3-1 (or the pseudogene TRBV3-2) to TRBJ2-7; no clear D gene. The length of the CDR3 is 12 residues. From germline, CDR1 is LGHDT and CDR2 YNNKEL (reference sequence). The V and J ends lost 1 base and 7 bases respectively, with 8 bases between them. In nucleotides, the CDR3 is TGTGCCAGCAGCCAAGTCCCCGGGGAGCAGTACTTC. This translates into CASSQVPGEQYF.

This clone is medium-sized. The gene calls are TRBV7-9 and TRBJ1-1; possible D gene TRBD1, 6 bases. The CDR3 has 14 amino acids. Germline values: CDR1 SEHNR, CDR2 FQNEAQ (reference sequence). V shed 11 bases and J shed 0 bases, with 16 bases lying between them. The CDR3 spells CALRAGAMNTEAFF. The DNA for the CDR3 is TGTGCCCTCAGGGCAGGGGCAATGAACACTGAAGCTTTCTTT.